Given below is one T cell receptor beta chain in context. The data stem from a study of blood T cell repertoires in COVID-19. Study-level information: Material from acute and convalescent COVID-19 was sourced from the United States, Italy and Spain. Sample material is recorded as cDNA or gDNA derived from T cells, B-cell-depleted T cells, or PBMCs.

Assay: immunoSEQ multiplex PCR; the TCRdb copy retains only in-frame clones and omits some. The sample shows approximately 100,000 clones, approximately 90% of them seen only once. Patients of the Seattle cohort, enrolled during active infection, were followed longitudinally. The germline CDR1 and CDR2 sequences are SEHNR and FQNEAQ (reference sequence). V lost 6 bases, J lost 8 bases, and 13 bases lay in between. This CDR3 region has 12 residues. Sequencing input: peripheral blood. This chain connects TRBV7-9 to TRBJ1-1; weak D call: TRBD1 (6 bases). This TCR was sampled from a human donor with COVID-19, enrolled during active disease. The donor label of this sample is uncertain. For the CDR3, the DNA is TGTGCCAGCAGTATTAACAGGGAGGAAGCTTTCTTT. This encodes CASSINREEAFF.